Following are 2 T cell receptor beta chains from one sample sequenced in a study of Graves' ophthalmopathy and Graves' hyperthyroidism. The study amplified TCR beta CDR3 regions using RNA transcripts. An opening RT-PCR round employed HTBI primers and preceded a second-round multiplex PCR. TCRdb fed the multiplex PCR reads into MiXCR, producing one record per CDR3 protein. Found here are 400,000 to 450,000 distinct CDR3 sequences, 21% of them singletons; the top ten hold under 3.5%. The source material was peripheral blood. All receptors derive from a woman aged 18-29 years with stable Graves' hyperthyroidism.

This clonotype showed up many times. The CDR3 DNA follows: TGTGCCAGCACCTACGGGGGTGAGACCCAGTACTTC. The encoded protein is CASTYGGETQYF. The chain uses TRBV6-2 or TRBV6-3 and TRBJ2-5; perhaps TRBD2 as D (6 bases). Trimming removed 7 bases from V and 5 bases from J, with 11 bases in between. CDR3 length equals 12 residues. CDR1 is MNHEY, CDR2 SVGEGT, per germline.

The chain carries TRBV28 and TRBJ2-5; 9 bases align to TRBD1. Germline V lookup: CDR1 MDHEN, CDR2 SYDVKM. The junction had 5 bases not matched to a gene; V was cut back by 10 bases and J by 2 bases. The CDR3 runs 13 residues. CDR3 loop: CAIGDRVQETQYF. As DNA, the CDR3 is TGTGCCATCGGGGACAGGGTACAAGAGACCCAGTACTTC.